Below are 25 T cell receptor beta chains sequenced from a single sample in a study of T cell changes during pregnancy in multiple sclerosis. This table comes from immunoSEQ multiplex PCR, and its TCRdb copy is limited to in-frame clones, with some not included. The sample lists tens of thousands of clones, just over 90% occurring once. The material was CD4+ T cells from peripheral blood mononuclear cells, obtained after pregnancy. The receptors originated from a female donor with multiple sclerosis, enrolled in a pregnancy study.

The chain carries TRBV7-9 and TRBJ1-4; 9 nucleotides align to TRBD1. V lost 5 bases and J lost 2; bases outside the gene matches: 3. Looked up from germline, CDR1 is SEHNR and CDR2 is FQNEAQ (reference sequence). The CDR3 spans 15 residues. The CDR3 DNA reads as TGTGCCAGCAGCCAAGGACAGGGGACTAATGAAAAACTGTTTTTT. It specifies CASSQGQGTNEKLFF.

This CDR3 reads CASRQRGGLSYEQYF. In DNA form, the CDR3 reads TGTGCCAGCAGACAACGCGGGGGCCTTTCCTACGAGCAGTACTTC. The chain joins TRBV6-5 to TRBJ2-7; a possible D gene is TRBD2 (7 bases). In germline, CDR1 is MNHEY, CDR2 SVGAGI. This CDR3 is 15 amino acids long. V was pared by 6 bases and J by 1 base, with 16 bases between.

CDR3 residues: CASSLSAGLYEQYF. The CDR3 coding sequence is TGTGCCAGCAGTTTATCGGCAGGGCTCTACGAGCAGTACTTC. This chain links TRBV27 with TRBJ2-7; a weak D match, TRBD1 (5 bases). CDR1 MNHEY and CDR2 SMNVEV come from the germline V gene (reference sequence). The CDR3 spans 14 residues. Trimming removed 0 bases from V and 3 bases from J, with 9 bases in between.

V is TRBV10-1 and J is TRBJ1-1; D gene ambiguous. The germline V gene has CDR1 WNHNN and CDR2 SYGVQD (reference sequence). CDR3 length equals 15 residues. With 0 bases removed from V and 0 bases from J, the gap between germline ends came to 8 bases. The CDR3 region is CASSESEELNTEAFF. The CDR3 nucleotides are TGCGCCAGCAGTGAGTCGGAGGAATTGAACACTGAAGCTTTCTTT.

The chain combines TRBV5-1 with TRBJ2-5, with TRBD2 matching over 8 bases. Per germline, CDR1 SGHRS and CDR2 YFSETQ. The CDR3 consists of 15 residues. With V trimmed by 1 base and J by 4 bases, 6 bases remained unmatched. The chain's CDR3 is CASSLIAGYGETQYF. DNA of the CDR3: TGCGCCAGCAGCTTGATAGCGGGATACGGAGAGACCCAGTACTTC.

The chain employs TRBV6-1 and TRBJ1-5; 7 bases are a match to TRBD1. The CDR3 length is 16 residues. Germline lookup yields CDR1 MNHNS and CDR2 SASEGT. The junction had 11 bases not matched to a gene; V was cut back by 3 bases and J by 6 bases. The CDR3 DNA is TGTGCCAGCAGTGACTACTCCGACAGGGAGGTTCAGCCCCAGCATTTT. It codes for CASSDYSDREVQPQHF.

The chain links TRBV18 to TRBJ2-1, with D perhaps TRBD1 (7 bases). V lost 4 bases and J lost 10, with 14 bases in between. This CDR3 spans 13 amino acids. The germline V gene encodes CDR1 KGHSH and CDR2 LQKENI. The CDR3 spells CASSQDQGGEQFF. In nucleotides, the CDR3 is TGTGCCAGCTCACAAGACCAGGGGGGCGAGCAGTTCTTC.

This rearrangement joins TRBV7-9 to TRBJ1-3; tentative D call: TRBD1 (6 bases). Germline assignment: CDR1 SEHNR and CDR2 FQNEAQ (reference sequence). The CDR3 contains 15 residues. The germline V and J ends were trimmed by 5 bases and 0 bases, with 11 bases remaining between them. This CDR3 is CASSPDRSSGNTIYF. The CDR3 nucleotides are TGTGCCAGCAGCCCCGACAGGAGCTCTGGAAACACCATATATTTT.

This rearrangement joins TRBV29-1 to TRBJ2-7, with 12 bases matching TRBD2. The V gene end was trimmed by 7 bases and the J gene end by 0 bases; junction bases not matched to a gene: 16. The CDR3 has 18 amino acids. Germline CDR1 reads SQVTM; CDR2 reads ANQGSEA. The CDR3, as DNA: TGCAGCGCTGGGGGAGGGGGACTAGCGGGTTTAGGCTCCTACGAGCAGTACTTC. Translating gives CSAGGGGLAGLGSYEQYF.

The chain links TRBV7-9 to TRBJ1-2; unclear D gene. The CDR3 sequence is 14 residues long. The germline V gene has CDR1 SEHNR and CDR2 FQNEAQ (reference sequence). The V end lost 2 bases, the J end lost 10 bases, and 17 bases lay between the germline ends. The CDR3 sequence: CASSLRGNQIDYTF. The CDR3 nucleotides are TGTGCCAGCAGCTTAAGAGGGAATCAGATAGACTACACCTTC.

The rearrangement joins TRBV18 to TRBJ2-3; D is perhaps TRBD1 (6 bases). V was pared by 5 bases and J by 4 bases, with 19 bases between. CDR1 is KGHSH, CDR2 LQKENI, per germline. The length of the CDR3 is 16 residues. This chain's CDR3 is CASSSSMTGSADTQYF. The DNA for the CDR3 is TGTGCCAGCTCATCCTCCATGACAGGTTCAGCAGATACGCAGTATTTT.

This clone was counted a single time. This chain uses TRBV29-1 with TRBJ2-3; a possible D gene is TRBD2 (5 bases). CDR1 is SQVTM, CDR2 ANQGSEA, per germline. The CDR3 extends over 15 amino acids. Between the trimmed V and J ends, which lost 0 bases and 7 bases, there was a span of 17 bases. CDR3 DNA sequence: TGCAGCGTTGAAGATCTGACTACGGCTAAGAATACGCAGTATTTT. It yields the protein CSVEDLTTAKNTQYF.

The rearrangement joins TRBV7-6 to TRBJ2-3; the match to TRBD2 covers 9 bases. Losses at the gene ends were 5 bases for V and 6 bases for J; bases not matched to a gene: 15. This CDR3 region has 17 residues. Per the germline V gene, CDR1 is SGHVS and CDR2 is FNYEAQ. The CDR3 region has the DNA TGTGCCAGCAGCCCCCTTGGCGCTAGCGGGATCGGTGATACGCAGTATTTT. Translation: CASSPLGASGIGDTQYF.

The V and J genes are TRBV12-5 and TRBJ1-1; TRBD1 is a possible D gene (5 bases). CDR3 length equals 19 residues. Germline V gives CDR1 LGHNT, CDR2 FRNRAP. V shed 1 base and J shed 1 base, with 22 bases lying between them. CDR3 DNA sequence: TGTGCTAGTGGTTTGGGCGCCGTCGTTTGGGGCCAGCGGAACACTGAAGCTTTCTTT. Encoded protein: CASGLGAVVWGQRNTEAFF.

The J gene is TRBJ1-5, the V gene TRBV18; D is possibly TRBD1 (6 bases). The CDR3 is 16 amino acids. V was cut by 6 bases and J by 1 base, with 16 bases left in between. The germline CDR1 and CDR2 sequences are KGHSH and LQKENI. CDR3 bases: TGTGCCAGCTCTCCTACCTGGGGGCTCAGCAATCAGCCCCAGCATTTT. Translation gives CASSPTWGLSNQPQHF. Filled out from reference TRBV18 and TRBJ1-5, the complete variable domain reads NAGVMQNPRHLVRRRGQEARLRCSPMKGHSHVYWYRQLPEEGLKFMVYLQKENIIDESGMPKERFSAEFPKEGPSILRIQQVVRGDSAAYFCASSPTWGLSNQPQHFGDGTRLSIL.

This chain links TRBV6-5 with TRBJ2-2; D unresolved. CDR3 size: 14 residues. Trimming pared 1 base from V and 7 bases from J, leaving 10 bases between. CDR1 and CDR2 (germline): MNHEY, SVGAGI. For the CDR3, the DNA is TGTGCCAGCAGTTACTTAACTTCTTACGGGGAGCTGTTTTTT. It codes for CASSYLTSYGELFF.

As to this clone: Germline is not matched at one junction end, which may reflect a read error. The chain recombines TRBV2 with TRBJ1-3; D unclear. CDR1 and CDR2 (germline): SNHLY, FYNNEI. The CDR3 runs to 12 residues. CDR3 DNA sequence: TGTGCCAGCAGTGAAGTACCCCGGATCGCGGATTTT. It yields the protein CASSEVPRIADF.

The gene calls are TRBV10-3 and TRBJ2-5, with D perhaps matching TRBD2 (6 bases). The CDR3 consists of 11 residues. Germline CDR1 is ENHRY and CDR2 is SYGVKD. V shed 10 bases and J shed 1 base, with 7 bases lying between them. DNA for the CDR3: TGTGCCACGGGACTCCAAGAGACCCAGTACTTC. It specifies CATGLQETQYF.

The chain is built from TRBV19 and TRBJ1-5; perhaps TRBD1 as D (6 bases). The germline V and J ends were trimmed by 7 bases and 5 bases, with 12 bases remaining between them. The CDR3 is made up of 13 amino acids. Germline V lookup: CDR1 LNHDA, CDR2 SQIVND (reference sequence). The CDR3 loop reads CASTPTGHQPQHF. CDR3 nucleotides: TGTGCCAGTACTCCGACAGGCCATCAGCCCCAGCATTTT.

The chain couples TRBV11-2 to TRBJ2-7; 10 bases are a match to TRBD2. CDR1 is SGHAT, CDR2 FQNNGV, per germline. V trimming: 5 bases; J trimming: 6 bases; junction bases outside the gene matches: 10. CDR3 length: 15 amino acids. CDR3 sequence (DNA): TGTGCCAGCAGCCCCGGACTAGCGGTAACAGGCGAGCAGTACTTC. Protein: CASSPGLAVTGEQYF. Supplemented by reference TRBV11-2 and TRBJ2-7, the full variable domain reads EAGVAQSPRYKIIEKRQSVAFWCNPISGHATLYWYQQILGQGPKLLIQFQNNGVVDDSQLPKDRFSAERLKGVDSTLKIQPAKLEDSAVYLCASSPGLAVTGEQYFGPGTRLTVT.

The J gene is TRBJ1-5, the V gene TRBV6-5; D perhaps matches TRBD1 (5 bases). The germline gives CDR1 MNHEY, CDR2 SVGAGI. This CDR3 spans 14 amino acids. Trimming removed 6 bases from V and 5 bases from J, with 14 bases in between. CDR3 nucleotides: TGTGCCAGCAGCCCAGACAGTCGAGATCAGCCCCAGCATTTT. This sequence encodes CASSPDSRDQPQHF.

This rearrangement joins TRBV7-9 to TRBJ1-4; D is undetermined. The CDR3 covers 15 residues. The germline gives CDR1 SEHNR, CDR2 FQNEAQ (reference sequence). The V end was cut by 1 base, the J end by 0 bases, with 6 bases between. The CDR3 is CASSLVGATNEKLFF. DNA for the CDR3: TGTGCCAGCAGCTTAGTCGGAGCAACTAATGAAAAACTGTTTTTT.

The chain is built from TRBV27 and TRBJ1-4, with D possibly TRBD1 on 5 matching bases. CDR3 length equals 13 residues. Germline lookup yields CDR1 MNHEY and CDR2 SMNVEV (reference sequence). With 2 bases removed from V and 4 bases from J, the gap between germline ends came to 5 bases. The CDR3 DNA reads TGTGCCAGCAGTTTAAGGGGTAATGAAAAACTGTTTTTT. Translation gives CASSLRGNEKLFF. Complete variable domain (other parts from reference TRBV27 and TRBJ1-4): EAQVTQNPRYLITVTGKKLTVTCSQNMNHEYMSWYRQDPGLGLRQIYYSMNVEVTDKGDVPEGYKVSRKEKRNFPLILESPSPNQTSLYFCASSLRGNEKLFFGSGTQLSVL.

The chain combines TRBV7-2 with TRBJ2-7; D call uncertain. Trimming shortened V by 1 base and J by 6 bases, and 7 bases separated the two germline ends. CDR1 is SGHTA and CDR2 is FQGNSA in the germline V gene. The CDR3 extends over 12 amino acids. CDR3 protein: CASSLGPSEQYF. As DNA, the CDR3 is TGTGCCAGCAGCTTAGGGCCCTCCGAGCAGTACTTC.

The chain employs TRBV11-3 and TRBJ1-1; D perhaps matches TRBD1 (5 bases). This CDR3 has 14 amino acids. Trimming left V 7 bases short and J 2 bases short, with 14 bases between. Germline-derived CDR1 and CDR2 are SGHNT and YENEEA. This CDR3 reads CASTKRGGNTEAFF. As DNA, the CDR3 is TGTGCCAGCACCAAACGGGGGGGAAACACTGAAGCTTTCTTT.